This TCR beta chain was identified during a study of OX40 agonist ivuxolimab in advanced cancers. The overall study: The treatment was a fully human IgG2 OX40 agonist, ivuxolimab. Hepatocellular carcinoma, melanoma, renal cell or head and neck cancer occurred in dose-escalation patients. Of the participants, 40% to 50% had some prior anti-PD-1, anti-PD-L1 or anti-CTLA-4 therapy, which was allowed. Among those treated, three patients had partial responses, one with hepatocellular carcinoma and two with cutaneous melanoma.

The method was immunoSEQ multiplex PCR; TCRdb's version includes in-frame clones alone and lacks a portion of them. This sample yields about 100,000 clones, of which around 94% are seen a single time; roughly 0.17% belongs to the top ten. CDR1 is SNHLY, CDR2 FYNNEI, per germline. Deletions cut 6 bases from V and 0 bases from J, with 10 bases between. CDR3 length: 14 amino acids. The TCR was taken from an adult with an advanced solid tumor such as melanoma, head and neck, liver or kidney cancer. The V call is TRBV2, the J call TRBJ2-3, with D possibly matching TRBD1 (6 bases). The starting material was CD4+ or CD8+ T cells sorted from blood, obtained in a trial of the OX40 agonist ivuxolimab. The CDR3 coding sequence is TGTGCCAGCAGGGGGGACATGAGCACAGATACGCAGTATTTT. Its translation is CASRGDMSTDTQYF. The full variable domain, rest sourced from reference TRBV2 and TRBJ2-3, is EPEVTQTPSHQVTQMGQEVILRCVPISNHLYFYWYRQILGQKVEFLVSFYNNEISEKSEIFDDQFSVERPDGSNFTLKIRSTKLEDSAMYFCASRGDMSTDTQYFGPGTRLTVL.